This TCR beta chain is drawn from a study of blood T cell repertoires in COVID-19. About the study: COVID-19 samples from acute and convalescent phases originated in the United States, Italy and Spain. Nucleic acid was either cDNA or gDNA, and it came from T cells, B-cell-depleted T cells, or PBMCs.

The authors' processing: By means of reference gene primer amplification, nucleated cell counts were estimated. Measured with immunoSEQ multiplex PCR; TCRdb has only the in-frame clones, and not every one. V and J calls and clone size are copied from that table; D and trimming were computed from the DNA. The data contain about 220,000 clones, approximately 83% of them seen just once; the ten biggest clones take up more than 2.5%. This clone was recorded a few times. Germline CDR1 SGHVS, CDR2 FNYEAQ. The CDR3 totals 15 residues. Between the trimmed V and J ends, which lost 5 bases and 5 bases, there was a span of 19 bases.

This receptor was identified in a young woman who had recovered from COVID-19. The V call is TRBV7-6, the J call TRBJ2-7, with a tentative D call TRBD1 (5 bases). Specimen: peripheral blood. This CDR3 is CASSHDSSGPHEQYF. Here the CDR3 DNA reads TGTGCCAGCAGCCACGACTCCTCAGGGCCCCACGAGCAGTACTTC.